This T cell receptor beta chain was documented in a study of blood T cell repertoires in COVID-19. Whole-study context: Acute and convalescent COVID-19 specimens originated in the United States, Italy and Spain.

Data came from immunoSEQ multiplex PCR; TCRdb stores just in-frame clones and leaves some out. The sample gives about 240,000 clones, approximately 84% of which show up once; about 3.3% is in the top ten. Per the germline V gene, CDR1 is MNHEY and CDR2 is SMNVEV (reference sequence). The ends lost 6 bases at V and 10 bases at J; junction bases unmatched: 9. The CDR3 contains 15 residues. This receptor was taken from a woman in her forties with acute COVID-19. The sequenced sample was PBMCs or T cells enriched from blood (not recorded which). The rearrangement joins TRBV27 to TRBJ2-1, with 13 bases identical to TRBD2. CDR3 in amino acids: CASSITSGRAKEQFF. The CDR3, as DNA: TGTGCCAGCAGCATAACTAGCGGGAGGGCTAAGGAGCAGTTCTTC.